The 26 T cell receptor beta chains below all came from one sample that was sequenced in a study of blood T cell repertoires in COVID-19. Sequencing used immunoSEQ multiplex PCR; TCRdb keeps in-frame clones, though not all of them. This table holds 170,000 or so clones, around 83% found once. The sequenced material came from peripheral blood. Source of these receptors: a woman in her seventies with COVID-19, enrolled during active disease.

In the case of this clone: The sample carries other DNA sequences with the same CDR3. J is TRBJ2-7 and V is TRBV4-3; 8 positions match TRBD1. The CDR3 spans 14 residues. Germline V CDR1 and CDR2: LGHNA, YSLEER. J gave up 2 bases and V 3 bases, and 3 bases lay outside the gene matches. CDR3 nucleotides: TGCGCCAGCAGCCACCGGACAGGGACCTACGAGCAGTACTTC. Translating it yields CASSHRTGTYEQYF.

This clone was observed a single time. The chain uses TRBV5-1 and TRBJ2-5; TRBD2 is a possible D gene (5 bases). This CDR3 contains 13 residues. V was trimmed by 4 bases and J by 5 bases, leaving 12 bases between them. Looked up from germline, CDR1 is SGHRS and CDR2 is YFSETQ. The CDR3, as DNA: TGCGCCAGCAGCGGAGGAAAGATGGAGACCCAGTACTTC. Protein sequence: CASSGGKMETQYF.

The chain is built from TRBV28 and TRBJ2-3; a weak D match, TRBD2 (5 bases). The V end was cut by 1 base, the J end by 2 bases, with 13 bases between. The CDR3 sequence is 16 residues long. Germline lookup yields CDR1 MDHEN and CDR2 SYDVKM. This CDR3 reads CASSLFGSGNTDTQYF. CDR3 nucleotides: TGTGCCAGCAGTTTATTTGGGAGCGGAAACACAGATACGCAGTATTTT.

The genes are TRBV28 and TRBJ2-1; TRBD2 matches at 16 bases. J lost 9 bases, V lost 5 bases, and 13 bases had no gene match. The CDR3 covers 18 residues. The germline V gene has CDR1 MDHEN and CDR2 SYDVKM. The chain's CDR3 is CASSLGTSGRAKAGEQFF. The CDR3 region has the DNA TGTGCCAGCAGTCTTGGGACTAGCGGGAGGGCCAAGGCGGGTGAGCAGTTCTTC.

The chain has TRBV30 and TRBJ2-3; no definite D call. The CDR3 consists of 16 residues. Germline CDR1 reads GTSNPN; CDR2 reads SVGIG (reference sequence). Trimming shortened V by 0 bases and J by 6 bases, and 19 bases separated the two germline ends. In nucleotides, the CDR3 is TGTGCCTGGAGTGTAGAGGTTATGGGTAATACCGATACGCAGTATTTT. This gives the protein CAWSVEVMGNTDTQYF.

The genes are TRBV29-1 and TRBJ1-2; TRBD1 agrees at 7 bases. The CDR3 consists of 15 residues. In germline, CDR1 is SQVTM, CDR2 ANQGSEA. V was clipped by 3 bases and J by 0 bases; unmatched bases: 7. CDR3 nucleotide sequence: TGCAGCGTTGACGGACAGGATCGAGCTAACTATGGCTACACCTTC. Its translation: CSVDGQDRANYGYTF.

The chain combines TRBV3-1 (or the pseudogene TRBV3-2) with TRBJ1-4; maybe TRBD1 (6 bases). Germline values: CDR1 LGHDT, CDR2 YNNKEL (reference sequence). Trimming removed 7 bases from V and 7 bases from J, with 13 bases in between. There are 13 residues in the CDR3. The DNA for the CDR3 is TGTGCCAGCACCCTATTGGACAGTGAAAAACTGTTTTTT. Translating it yields CASTLLDSEKLFF.

The CDR3 region is CASSSSVTYEQYF. The CDR3 DNA sequence: TGTGCCAGCAGTTCCAGCGTGACCTACGAGCAGTACTTC. The chain recombines TRBV6-5 with TRBJ2-7; D ambiguous. This CDR3 contains 13 residues. Trimming took 4 bases from V and 2 from J, leaving 9 bases between them. The germline gives CDR1 MNHEY, CDR2 SVGAGI.

The rearrangement links TRBV6-5 to TRBJ1-5; 8 bases fit TRBD1. This CDR3 has 14 residues. V shed 11 bases, J shed 5 bases, and the junction held 11 bases outside the gene matches. Germline V gene lookup returns CDR1 MNHEY and CDR2 SVGAGI. CDR3 amino acids: CALEDREVDQPQHF. The CDR3 DNA follows: TGTGCCCTCGAGGACAGGGAGGTTGATCAGCCCCAGCATTTT.

The genes are TRBV20-1 and TRBJ1-5; D may be TRBD1 (6 bases). Trimming took 3 bases from V and 6 from J, leaving 9 bases between them. The CDR3 has 12 residues. Germline loops: CDR1 DFQATT, CDR2 SNEGSKA (reference sequence). In DNA form, the CDR3 reads TGCAGTGCTAGTGGAGGGGGTCAGCCCCAGCATTTT. This encodes CSASGGGQPQHF.

V and J are TRBV30 and TRBJ1-1; D unclear. Germline V gene lookup returns CDR1 GTSNPN and CDR2 SVGIG (reference sequence). V lost 3 bases, J lost 5 bases, and 16 bases lay in between. The CDR3 sequence is 14 residues long. Here the CDR3 DNA reads TGTGCCTGGAGCCCCACCGTCGGGGTTACTGAAGCTTTCTTT. Its protein product is CAWSPTVGVTEAFF.

J is TRBJ2-7 and V is TRBV2; 14 nucleotides agree with TRBD2. The V gene end was trimmed by 5 bases and the J gene end by 3 bases; junction bases not matched to a gene: 3. The CDR3 contains 15 residues. Germline CDR1 and CDR2: SNHLY and FYNNEI. The chain's CDR3 is CASSQGLAGVYEQYF. DNA for the CDR3: TGTGCCAGCAGTCAGGGACTAGCGGGAGTCTACGAGCAGTACTTC.

The V call is TRBV9, the J call TRBJ2-7; D is possibly TRBD2 (5 bases). V was cut by 0 bases and J by 6 bases, with 16 bases left in between. This CDR3 region has 15 residues. Germline lookup yields CDR1 SGDLS and CDR2 YYNGEE. The CDR3 is CASSVGEGMRAEQYF. The CDR3 DNA reads as TGTGCCAGCAGCGTAGGTGAGGGAATGAGGGCCGAGCAGTACTTC.

This clone was seen once. The chain combines TRBV5-6 with TRBJ2-3; 9 bases are shared with TRBD1. Germline V CDR1 and CDR2: SGHDT, YYEEEE. The junction had 9 bases not matched to a gene; V was cut back by 1 base and J by 3 bases. There are 17 residues in the CDR3. Here the CDR3 DNA reads TGTGCCAGCAGCTTGCGCACCGGGACAGGGAGGACAGATACGCAGTATTTT. Its translation: CASSLRTGTGRTDTQYF.

The chain combines TRBV3-1 (or the pseudogene TRBV3-2) with TRBJ2-2; D is unresolved. The CDR3 runs to 14 residues. Germline CDR1 LGHDT, CDR2 YNNKEL (reference sequence). V was clipped by 4 bases and J by 7 bases, with 13 bases between them. Here the CDR3 reads CASSLKTDGGELFF. The CDR3 DNA reads as TGTGCCAGCAGCCTGAAGACTGACGGCGGGGAGCTGTTTTTT.

The rearrangement joins TRBV7-3 to TRBJ2-1; 11 positions agree with TRBD1. Germline trimming cut 0 bases from V and 4 bases from J; bases unmatched to any gene: 2. The CDR3 is made up of 16 amino acids. Germline CDR1 and CDR2: SGHTA and FQGTGA. CDR3 DNA: TGTGCCAGCAGCTTAACCGGACAGGGGGCTTACAATGAGCAGTTCTTC. This gives the protein CASSLTGQGAYNEQFF.

J is TRBJ2-1 and V is TRBV18; 10 nucleotides line up with TRBD2. From germline, CDR1 is KGHSH and CDR2 LQKENI. Trimming at V came to 4 bases and at J to 2 bases, leaving 8 bases not matched to a gene. The CDR3 has 17 residues. DNA for the CDR3: TGTGCCAGCTCACAAAGCACAAGCGGGAGGGCCTACAATGAGCAGTTCTTC. This encodes CASSQSTSGRAYNEQFF.

As concerns this clone: One end of the junction does not line up with germline, which may come from a read error. This chain uses TRBV4-3 with TRBJ1-1; 7 bases are shared with TRBD1. CDR1 LGHNA and CDR2 YSLEER come from the germline V gene. The CDR3 runs 15 residues. DNA of the CDR3: TGCGCCAACAGCCTCGCAAGGGGGCTTGGCACTGAAGCTTTCTTT. Its protein product is CANSLARGLGTEAFF.

The rearrangement joins TRBV11-2 to TRBJ1-1; unclear D gene. CDR1 SGHAT and CDR2 FQNNGV come from the germline V gene. This CDR3 is built from 13 residues. V was shortened by 5 bases and J by 4 bases, with 11 bases between the two germline ends. This CDR3 is CASSVSGGTEAFF. The CDR3 nucleotides read TGTGCCAGCAGCGTTAGCGGTGGCACTGAAGCTTTCTTT. The variable domain in full, completed from reference TRBV11-2 and TRBJ1-1, reads EAGVAQSPRYKIIEKRQSVAFWCNPISGHATLYWYQQILGQGPKLLIQFQNNGVVDDSQLPKDRFSAERLKGVDSTLKIQPAKLEDSAVYLCASSVSGGTEAFFGQGTRLTVV.

This clone was seen more than once but under ten times. CDR3 residues: CASSESVGTDTQYF. The CDR3 nucleotides are TGTGCCAGCAGTGAGTCGGTAGGCACAGATACGCAGTATTTT. The chain uses TRBV2 and TRBJ2-3; D remains unclear. Germline assignment: CDR1 SNHLY and CDR2 FYNNEI. This CDR3 is built from 14 residues. V was pared by 3 bases and J by 1 base, with 8 bases between.

This chain joins TRBV6-5 and TRBJ2-5, with D maybe TRBD2 (5 bases). This CDR3 has 13 amino acids. The V end was cut by 6 bases, the J end by 5 bases, with 13 bases between. Germline-derived CDR1 and CDR2 are MNHEY and SVGAGI. The CDR3 nucleotides are TGTGCCAGCAGCACGGGGTTGTTCGAGACCCAGTACTTC. Its translation is CASSTGLFETQYF.

V usage is TRBV30 and J usage is TRBJ2-5; D is undetermined. The germline V gene has CDR1 GTSNPN and CDR2 SVGIG (reference sequence). This CDR3 has 13 amino acids. The ends were cut back, 3 bases at V and 2 bases at J, with 10 bases in the middle. DNA of the CDR3: TGTGCCTGGAGGGCCAGACAACAAGAGACCCAGTACTTC. It is translated as CAWRARQQETQYF.

This clone is a singleton in its sample. The chain is built from TRBV24-1 and TRBJ2-1, with TRBD2 matching over 10 bases. The CDR3 covers 16 residues. Germline trimming cut 3 bases from V and 10 bases from J; bases unmatched to any gene: 11. Per germline, CDR1 KGHDR and CDR2 SFDVKD. Here the CDR3 DNA reads TGTGCCACCAGTGATGCTAGCGGGAGACGGGTTAGCGAGCAGTTCTTC. Translated, it gives CATSDASGRRVSEQFF.

This chain links TRBV28 with TRBJ1-5; 7 bases map to TRBD1. Germline CDR1 is MDHEN and CDR2 is SYDVKM. This CDR3 is 15 amino acids long. V shed 2 bases and J 5 bases; nucleotides not matched to a gene: 6. For the CDR3, the DNA is TGTGCCAGCAGTTTAAGGGACAGACTATATCAGCCCCAGCATTTT. Protein: CASSLRDRLYQPQHF. Full variable domain (rest looked up from reference TRBV28 and TRBJ1-5): DVKVTQSSRYLVKRTGEKVFLECVQDMDHENMFWYRQDPGLGLRLIYFSYDVKMKEKGDIPEGYSVSREKKERFSLILESASTNQTSMYLCASSLRDRLYQPQHFGDGTRLSIL.

This chain connects TRBV19 to TRBJ1-3; D is ambiguous. Germline-derived CDR1 and CDR2 are LNHDA and SQIVND (reference sequence). V lost 6 bases and J lost 4, with 25 bases in between. The CDR3 contains 18 residues. The CDR3 is CASSIEMVSMVSGNTIYF. CDR3 DNA sequence: TGTGCCAGTAGCATCGAGATGGTATCAATGGTATCCGGAAACACCATATATTTT.

This clone appeared once. The chain combines TRBV28 with TRBJ1-2, with D hard to call. CDR3 size: 12 residues. V shed 5 bases and J shed 10 bases, with 14 bases lying between them. Germline CDR1 is MDHEN and CDR2 is SYDVKM. In nucleotides, the CDR3 is TGTGCCAGCAGTCAAAGACAAATCTCCTACACCTTC. Its protein product is CASSQRQISYTF.